The clone carrying this T cell receptor (beta chain) was counted only a few times. Its specificity is unknown. The assay that was used to sequence DNA from cultured CD4+ T cells was the Oncomine TCR Beta short-read assay. Using its own MiXCR run on the PCR reads, TCRdb lists one record per CDR3 protein. The sample yields over 10,000 distinct CDR3 sequences, 60% seen once. The sample is drawn from a study of vaccination and CD4 T cells after COVID-19. The CDR3 extends over 12 amino acids. Germline V gives CDR1 MNHNS, CDR2 SASEGT. Trimming cost V 4 bases and J 11 bases, with 14 bases left between them. Treatment defined: approximately nine-day PBMC culture with coronavirus spike peptide pools or control peptides (ViraFEST assay). Once peptide pools had expanded antigen-specific T cells, ViraFEST sequenced TCRs.

The sample comprised CD4+ T cells from blood, cultured in vitro. The clonotype comes from a human donor who had recovered from COVID-19. V gene TRBV6-1 combines with J gene TRBJ1-1, with D possibly matching TRBD1 (5 bases). The CDR3 loop reads CASSGQGRDAFF. DNA of the CDR3: TGTGCCAGCAGTGGTCAGGGCAGGGACGCTTTCTTT.